A single sample gave rise to the 26 T cell receptor beta chains below, sequenced in a study of T cells in Graves' hyperthyroidism and ophthalmopathy. Using RNA transcripts as the source, TCR beta CDR3 regions were amplified. An initial round of RT-PCR targeting the TCR CDR3 relied on the HTBI primer set. TCRdb ran MiXCR on the multiplex PCR reads and lists one entry per CDR3 protein. The sample holds approximately 610,000 distinct CDR3 sequences, approximately 15% seen once. Sequencing input: blood. These receptors came from a woman under 30 with Graves' hyperthyroidism.

This chain uses TRBV28 with TRBJ1-5; tentatively, D is TRBD1 (5 bases). This CDR3 region has 12 residues. The germline V and J ends were trimmed by 10 bases and 1 base, with 8 bases remaining between them. Germline CDR1 is MDHEN and CDR2 is SYDVKM. CDR3 in DNA: TGTGCCATCCGACAGAGCAATCAGCCCCAGCATTTT. The encoded protein is CAIRQSNQPQHF.

The CDR3 loop is CASSLRLAVKGWNEQFF. Written as DNA, the CDR3 is TGTGCCAGCAGCTTAAGACTAGCGGTGAAGGGGTGGAATGAGCAGTTCTTC. This chain uses TRBV7-2 with TRBJ2-1; 9 nucleotides match TRBD2. Trimming at V came to 2 bases and at J to 7 bases, leaving 12 bases not matched to a gene. CDR1 and CDR2 from the germline V gene are SGHTA and FQGNSA. CDR3 size: 17 residues.

This clonotype has at least ten counts. V is TRBV6-1 and J is TRBJ2-7, with TRBD1 matching 7 bases. After removal of 6 bases from V and 2 bases from J, the junction contained 7 bases not matched to a gene. Germline V gene sequence: CDR1 MNHNS, CDR2 SASEGT. The CDR3 has 14 residues. Here the CDR3 reads CASSGQDITYEQYF. Here the CDR3 DNA reads TGTGCCAGCAGCGGACAGGACATCACCTACGAGCAGTACTTC.

The sample holds many counts of this clonotype. J is TRBJ1-1 and V is TRBV20-1; maybe TRBD1 (6 bases). This CDR3 is 13 amino acids long. Germline V gene lookup returns CDR1 DFQATT and CDR2 SNEGSKA (reference sequence). Trimming shortened V by 5 bases and J by 8 bases, and 18 bases separated the two germline ends. CDR3 in DNA: TGCAGTGCTCGCTCCCCACAGGGACTGGAAGCTTTCTTT. Its protein product is CSARSPQGLEAFF.

The V call is TRBV6-2 or TRBV6-3, the J call TRBJ1-2; perhaps TRBD1 as D (6 bases). The V end lost 0 bases, the J end lost 2 bases, and 10 bases lay between the germline ends. CDR1 is MNHEY and CDR2 is SVGEGT in the germline V gene. CDR3 length equals 15 residues. For the CDR3, the DNA is TGTGCCAGCAGTTACTCGAACCAGGGGAACTATGGCTACACCTTC. Its protein is CASSYSNQGNYGYTF.

This clonotype turned up a few times. The chain links TRBV7-2 to TRBJ1-5, with D possibly TRBD1 on 6 matching bases. The CDR3 consists of 13 residues. V dropped 3 bases and J dropped 7 bases, with 10 bases sitting between them. From germline, CDR1 is SGHTA and CDR2 FQGNSA. The chain's CDR3 is CASSFRGDQPQHF. CDR3 nucleotide sequence: TGTGCCAGCAGCTTCAGGGGTGACCAGCCCCAGCATTTT.

The sample holds a few counts of this clonotype. This chain connects TRBV28 to TRBJ2-1; the D is unclear. This CDR3 is built from 13 residues. Germline V gene data show CDR1 as MDHEN and CDR2 as SYDVKM. The V and J ends lost 5 bases and 4 bases respectively, with 9 bases between them. The CDR3 sequence is CASSTDGYNEQFF. CDR3 nucleotides: TGTGCCAGCAGTACCGACGGGTACAATGAGCAGTTCTTC.

This clonotype has a single count. V gene TRBV3-1 combines with J gene TRBJ2-2; D gene unclear. This CDR3 has 15 residues. The germline gives CDR1 LGHDT, CDR2 YNNKEL (reference sequence). The ends were cut back, 1 base at V and 7 bases at J, with 13 bases in the middle. The CDR3 region is CASSQVGFSGGELFF. The CDR3 DNA follows: TGTGCCAGCAGCCAAGTTGGCTTTAGTGGCGGGGAGCTGTTTTTT.

The chain links TRBV4-1 to TRBJ2-7, with D tentatively TRBD1 (6 bases). Germline lookup yields CDR1 MGHRA and CDR2 YSYEKL. V shed 5 bases and J shed 5 bases, with 16 bases lying between them. The CDR3 is 14 residues long. The CDR3 here is CASSYQQGVDEQYF. CDR3 sequence (DNA): TGCGCCAGCAGCTATCAACAGGGTGTCGACGAGCAGTACTTC.

This clonotype was seen repeatedly, ten times or more. V is TRBV18 and J is TRBJ2-3; D possibly corresponds to TRBD2 (6 bases). V lost 2 bases to trimming and J lost 0 bases, with 9 bases between them. The length of the CDR3 is 15 residues. From germline, CDR1 is KGHSH and CDR2 LQKENI. The CDR3: CASSPLAGSTDTQYF. In DNA, the CDR3 is TGTGCCAGCTCACCATTGGCGGGAAGCACAGATACGCAGTATTTT.

About this clonotype itself: This may come from a read error, since a much larger clone is one base off. The chain uses TRBV7-6 and TRBJ2-2, with a tentative D call TRBD2 (5 bases). From germline, CDR1 is SGHVS and CDR2 FNYEAQ. CDR3 length: 14 residues. CDR3 protein: CASSLEEVTGELVF. The CDR3 nucleotides read TGTGCCAGCAGCTTAGAAGAAGTCACCGGGGAGCTGGTTTTT.

This clonotype was seen a few times. The genes are TRBV7-9 and TRBJ1-2; tentative D call: TRBD1 (6 bases). The CDR3 covers 15 residues. Germline CDR1 and CDR2: SEHNR and FQNEAQ (reference sequence). V lost 4 bases and J lost 2, with 14 bases in between. The CDR3 loop is CASSSTLQGNYGYTF. The CDR3 bases are TGTGCCAGCAGCTCGACTCTCCAGGGGAACTATGGCTACACCTTC.

The chain has TRBV18 and TRBJ2-3, with 12 nucleotides matching TRBD2. Germline V CDR1 and CDR2: KGHSH, LQKENI. This CDR3 has 17 amino acids. J was trimmed by 1 base and V by 3 bases; bases with no gene match: 5. The DNA of the CDR3 is TGTGCCAGCTCACCTAAGACTAGCGGGAGTGGCACAGATACGCAGTATTTT. It translates to CASSPKTSGSGTDTQYF.

This clonotype was counted ten times or more. The chain joins TRBV5-5 to TRBJ1-6, with D unresolved. The CDR3 sequence is 11 residues long. Germline CDR1 is SGHKS and CDR2 is YYEKEE (reference sequence). Trimming removed 0 bases at V and 8 bases at J, with 0 bases between. CDR3: CASSLDSPLHF. The CDR3 DNA reads as TGTGCCAGCAGCTTGGATTCACCCCTCCACTTT.

This clonotype came up many times. The chain links TRBV27 to TRBJ2-6; TRBD1 agrees at 8 bases. Unmatched junction bases numbered 16, after V lost 6 bases and J lost 3 bases. The germline V gene has CDR1 MNHEY and CDR2 SMNVEV (reference sequence). There are 19 residues in the CDR3. The CDR3 reads CASSLDGGRGLGGANVLTF. The CDR3 region has the DNA TGTGCCAGCAGCCTCGATGGGGGCAGGGGGCTAGGTGGGGCCAACGTCCTGACTTTC.

As regards this clonotype: This may come from a read error, since a much larger clone is one base off. CDR3 loop: CASSSRVGAFF. The CDR3 nucleotides are TGTGCCAGCAGCTCGAGGGTTGGGGCTTTCTTT. The chain uses TRBV7-3 and TRBJ1-1; D not certain. V lost 4 bases and J lost 11, with 11 bases in between. This CDR3 spans 11 amino acids. CDR1 is SGHTA and CDR2 is FQGTGA in the germline V gene.

Many counts were recorded for this clonotype. The rearrangement joins TRBV30 to TRBJ1-1, with D unclear. The CDR3 consists of 14 residues. CDR1 GTSNPN and CDR2 SVGIG come from the germline V gene (reference sequence). Here the CDR3 DNA reads TGTGCTACAAACAACATCGGCGGGGACACTGAAGCTTTCTTT. It yields the protein CATNNIGGDTEAFF.

CDR3 amino acids: CASSSRAGTSNQPQHF. DNA for the CDR3: TGTGCCAGTAGTTCGAGAGCCGGGACATCGAATCAGCCCCAGCATTTT. The genes are TRBV19 and TRBJ1-5; D is perhaps TRBD1 (6 bases). V was cut by 5 bases and J by 4 bases, with 18 bases left in between. Germline CDR1 and CDR2: LNHDA and SQIVND (reference sequence). There are 16 residues in the CDR3. The whole variable domain, filled in from reference TRBV19 and TRBJ1-5, reads DGGITQSPKYLFRKEGQNVTLSCEQNLNHDAMYWYRQDPGQGLRLIYYSQIVNDFQKGDIAEGYSVSREKKESFPLTVTSAQKNPTAFYLCASSSRAGTSNQPQHFGDGTRLSIL.

This chain links TRBV2 with TRBJ2-7; D ambiguous. Germline CDR1 reads SNHLY; CDR2 reads FYNNEI. CDR3 length: 14 residues. The V end was cut by 6 bases, the J end by 0 bases, with 12 bases between. CDR3 sequence: CASSFPRCSYEQYF. For the CDR3, the DNA is TGTGCCAGCAGCTTCCCCAGGTGCTCCTACGAGCAGTACTTC.

At least ten counts were recorded for this clonotype. J is TRBJ2-1 and V is TRBV20-1; the match to TRBD2 covers 14 bases. This CDR3 spans 15 amino acids. The J segment lost 10 bases and the V segment lost 0 bases, leaving 5 bases of the junction unmatched. CDR1 is DFQATT, CDR2 SNEGSKA, per germline (reference sequence). CDR3 region: CSAREGTSGRGEQFF. CDR3 bases: TGCAGTGCTAGAGAAGGGACTAGCGGGAGAGGCGAGCAGTTCTTC.

This clonotype came up many times. The rearrangement links TRBV11-3 to TRBJ1-1; a possible D gene is TRBD1 (5 bases). From germline, CDR1 is SGHNT and CDR2 YENEEA. This CDR3 has 15 residues. Trimming pared 5 bases from V and 1 base from J, leaving 14 bases between. CDR3 in DNA: TGTGCCAGCAGCGTCCAGGGACTGGGGAACACTGAAGCTTTCTTT. It yields the protein CASSVQGLGNTEAFF.

This rearrangement joins TRBV6-4 to TRBJ1-5; D gene uncertain. This CDR3 has 14 amino acids. From germline, CDR1 is MRHNA and CDR2 SNTAGT. Trimming left V 2 bases short and J 5 bases short, with 10 bases between. The CDR3 here is CASSDGGAYQPQHF. Here the CDR3 DNA reads TGTGCCAGCAGTGACGGAGGAGCATATCAGCCCCAGCATTTT.

This clonotype was seen repeatedly, ten times or more. V gene TRBV20-1 combines with J gene TRBJ2-3; 9 bases are a match to TRBD2. Germline V gene data show CDR1 as DFQATT and CDR2 as SNEGSKA (reference sequence). The CDR3 runs 16 residues. Trimming cost V 6 bases and J 2 bases; bases outside gene matches: 12. CDR3 DNA sequence: TGCAGTGCGCGCCCGGTGACTAGCGGAGACACAGATACGCAGTATTTT. Encoded protein: CSARPVTSGDTDTQYF.

At least ten counts were recorded for this clonotype. J is TRBJ1-1 and V is TRBV27; 8 bases fit TRBD1. The germline CDR1 and CDR2 sequences are MNHEY and SMNVEV (reference sequence). The CDR3 runs to 15 residues. V gave up 1 base and J gave up 1 base; unmatched junction bases: 2. The CDR3 DNA reads as TGTGCCAGCAGTTTATTTCAGGGGGCGAACACTGAAGCTTTCTTT. The encoded protein is CASSLFQGANTEAFF.

This clonotype was seen repeatedly, ten times or more. This chain joins TRBV27 and TRBJ2-1; D is perhaps TRBD2 (7 bases). The CDR3 loop spans 16 amino acids. Germline loops: CDR1 MNHEY, CDR2 SMNVEV (reference sequence). Trimming pared 6 bases from V and 4 bases from J, leaving 19 bases between. The CDR3 region is CASSVRVGGPYNEQFF. The CDR3 DNA sequence: TGTGCCAGCAGCGTCCGTGTCGGGGGGCCTTACAATGAGCAGTTCTTC.

V gene TRBV20-1 combines with J gene TRBJ2-2; a weak D match, TRBD1 (5 bases). The CDR3 contains 12 residues. CDR1 DFQATT and CDR2 SNEGSKA come from the germline V gene (reference sequence). Here the CDR3 DNA reads TGCAGCATGGACAAGGGCACCGGGGAGCTGTTTTTT. This sequence encodes CSMDKGTGELFF.